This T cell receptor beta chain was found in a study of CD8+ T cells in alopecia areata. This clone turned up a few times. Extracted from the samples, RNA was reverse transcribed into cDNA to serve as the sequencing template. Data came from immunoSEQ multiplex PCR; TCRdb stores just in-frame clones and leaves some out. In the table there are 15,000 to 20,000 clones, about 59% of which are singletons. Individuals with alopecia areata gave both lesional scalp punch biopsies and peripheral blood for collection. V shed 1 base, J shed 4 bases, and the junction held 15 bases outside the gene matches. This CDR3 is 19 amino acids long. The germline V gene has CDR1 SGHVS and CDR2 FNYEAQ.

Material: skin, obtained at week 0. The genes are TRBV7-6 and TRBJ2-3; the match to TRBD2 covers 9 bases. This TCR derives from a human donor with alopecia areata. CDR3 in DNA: TGTGCCAGCAGCTTAGAGGAGGGGGCTAGCGGGGCTTTTTCAGATACGCAGTATTTT. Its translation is CASSLEEGASGAFSDTQYF.